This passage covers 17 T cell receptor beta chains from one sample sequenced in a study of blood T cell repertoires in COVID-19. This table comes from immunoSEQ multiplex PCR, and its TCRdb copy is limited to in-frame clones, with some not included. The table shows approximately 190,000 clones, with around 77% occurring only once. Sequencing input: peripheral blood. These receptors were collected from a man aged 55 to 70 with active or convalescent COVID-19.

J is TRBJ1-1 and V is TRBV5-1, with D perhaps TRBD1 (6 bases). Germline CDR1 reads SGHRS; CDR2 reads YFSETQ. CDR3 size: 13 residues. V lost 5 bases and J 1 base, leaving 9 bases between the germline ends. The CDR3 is CASRRDTNTEAFF. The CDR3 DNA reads TGCGCCAGCAGAAGGGACACGAACACTGAAGCTTTCTTT.

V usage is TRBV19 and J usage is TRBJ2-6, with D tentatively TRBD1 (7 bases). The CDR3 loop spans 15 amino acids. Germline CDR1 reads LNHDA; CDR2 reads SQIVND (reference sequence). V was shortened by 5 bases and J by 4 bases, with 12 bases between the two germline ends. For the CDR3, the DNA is TGTGCCAGTAGTGTGCAGGGGGGAGGGGCCAACGTCCTGACTTTC. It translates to CASSVQGGGANVLTF.

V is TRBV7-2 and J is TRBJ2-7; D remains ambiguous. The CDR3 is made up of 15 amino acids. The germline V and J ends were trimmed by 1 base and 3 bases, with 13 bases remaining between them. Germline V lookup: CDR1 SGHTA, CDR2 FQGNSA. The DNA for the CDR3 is TGTGCCAGCAGCTTAGTCACTACCGTTGACTACGAGCAGTACTTC. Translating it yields CASSLVTTVDYEQYF.

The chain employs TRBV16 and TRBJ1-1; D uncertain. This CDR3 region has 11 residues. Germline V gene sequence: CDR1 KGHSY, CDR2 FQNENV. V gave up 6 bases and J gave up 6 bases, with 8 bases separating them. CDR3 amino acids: CASSPSSEAFF. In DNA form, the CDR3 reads TGTGCCAGCAGTCCGAGTTCTGAAGCTTTCTTT.

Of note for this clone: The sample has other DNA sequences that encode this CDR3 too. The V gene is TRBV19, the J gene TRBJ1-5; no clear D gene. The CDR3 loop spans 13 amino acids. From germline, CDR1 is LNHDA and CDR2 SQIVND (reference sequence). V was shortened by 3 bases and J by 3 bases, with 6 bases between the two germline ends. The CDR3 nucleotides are TGTGCCAGTAGTATCCGGGACAATCAGCCCCAGCATTTT. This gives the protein CASSIRDNQPQHF.

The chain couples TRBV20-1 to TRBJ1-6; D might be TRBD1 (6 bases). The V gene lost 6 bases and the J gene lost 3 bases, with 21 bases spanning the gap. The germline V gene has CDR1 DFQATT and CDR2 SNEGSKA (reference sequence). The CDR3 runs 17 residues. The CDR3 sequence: CSASASGTSNYNSPLHF. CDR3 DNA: TGCAGTGCCAGTGCGTCCGGGACAAGTAACTATAATTCACCCCTCCACTTT.

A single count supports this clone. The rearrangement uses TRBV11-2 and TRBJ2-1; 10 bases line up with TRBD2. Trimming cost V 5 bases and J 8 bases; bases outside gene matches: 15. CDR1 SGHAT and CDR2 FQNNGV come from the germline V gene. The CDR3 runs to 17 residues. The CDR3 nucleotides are TGTGCCAGCAGCCCCTCCGGGGCTAGCGGGAGAGCAGATGAGCAGTTCTTC. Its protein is CASSPSGASGRADEQFF.

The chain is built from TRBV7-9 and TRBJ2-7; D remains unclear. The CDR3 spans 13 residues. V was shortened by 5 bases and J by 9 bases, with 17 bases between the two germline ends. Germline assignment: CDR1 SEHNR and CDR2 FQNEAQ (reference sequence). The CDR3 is CASSATPLPGQYF. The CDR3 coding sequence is TGTGCCAGCAGCGCTACTCCCCTTCCCGGGCAGTACTTC.

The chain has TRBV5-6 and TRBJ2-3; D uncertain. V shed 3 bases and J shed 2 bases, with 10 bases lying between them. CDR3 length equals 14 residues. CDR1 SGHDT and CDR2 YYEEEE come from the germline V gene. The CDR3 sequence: CASSSPQYTDTQYF. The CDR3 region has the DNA TGTGCCAGCAGCTCCCCACAGTACACAGATACGCAGTATTTT.

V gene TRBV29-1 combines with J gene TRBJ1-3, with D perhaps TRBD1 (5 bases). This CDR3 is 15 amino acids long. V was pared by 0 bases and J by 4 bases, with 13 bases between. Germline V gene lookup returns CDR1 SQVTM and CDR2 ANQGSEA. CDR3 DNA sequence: TGCAGCGTTGAAGAGGGGACGGGAGTGGGAAACACCATATATTTT. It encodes CSVEEGTGVGNTIYF.

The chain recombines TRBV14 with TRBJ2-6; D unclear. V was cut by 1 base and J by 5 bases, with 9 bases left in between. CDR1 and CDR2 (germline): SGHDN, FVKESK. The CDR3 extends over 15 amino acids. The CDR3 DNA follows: TGTGCCAGCAGCCAAGTCCTACTGAGGGCCAACGTCCTGACTTTC. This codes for CASSQVLLRANVLTF.

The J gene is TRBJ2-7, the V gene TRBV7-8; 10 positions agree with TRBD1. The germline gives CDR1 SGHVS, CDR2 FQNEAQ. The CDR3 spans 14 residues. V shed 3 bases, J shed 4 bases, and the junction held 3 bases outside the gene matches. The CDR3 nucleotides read TGTGCCAGCAGCTTGGGACAGGGGAGATACGAGCAGTACTTC. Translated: CASSLGQGRYEQYF.

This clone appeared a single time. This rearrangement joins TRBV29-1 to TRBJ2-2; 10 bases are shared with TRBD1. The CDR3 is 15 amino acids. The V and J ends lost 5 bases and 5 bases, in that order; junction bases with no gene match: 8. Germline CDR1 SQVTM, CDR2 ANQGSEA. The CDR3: CSVKKPGQGTGELFF. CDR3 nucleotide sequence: TGCAGCGTTAAAAAACCGGGACAGGGGACCGGGGAGCTGTTTTTT.

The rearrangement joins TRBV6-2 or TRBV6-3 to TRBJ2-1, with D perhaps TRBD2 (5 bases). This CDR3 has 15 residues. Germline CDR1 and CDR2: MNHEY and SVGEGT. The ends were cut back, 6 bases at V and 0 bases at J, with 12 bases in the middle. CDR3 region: CASSLRGLSYNEQFF. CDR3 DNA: TGTGCCAGCAGCTTGCGCGGGCTCTCCTACAATGAGCAGTTCTTC.

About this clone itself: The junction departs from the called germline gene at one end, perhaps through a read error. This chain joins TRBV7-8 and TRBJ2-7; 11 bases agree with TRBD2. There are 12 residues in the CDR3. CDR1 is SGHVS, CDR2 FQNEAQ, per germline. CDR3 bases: TGTGCCAGCAGCCTACTGACTAGCGGGGTCTTGTTC. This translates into CASSLLTSGVLF.

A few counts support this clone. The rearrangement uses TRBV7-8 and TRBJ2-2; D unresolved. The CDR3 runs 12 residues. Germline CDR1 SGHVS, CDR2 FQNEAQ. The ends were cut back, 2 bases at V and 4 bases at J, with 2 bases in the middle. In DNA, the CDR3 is TGTGCCAGCAGCTTACGCACCGGGGAGCTGTTTTTT. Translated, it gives CASSLRTGELFF.

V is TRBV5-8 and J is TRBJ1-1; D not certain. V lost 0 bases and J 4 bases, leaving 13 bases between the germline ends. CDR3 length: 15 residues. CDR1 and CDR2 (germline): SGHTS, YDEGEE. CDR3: CASSLGPDGGTEAFF. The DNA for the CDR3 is TGTGCCAGCAGCTTGGGACCCGACGGAGGCACTGAAGCTTTCTTT.